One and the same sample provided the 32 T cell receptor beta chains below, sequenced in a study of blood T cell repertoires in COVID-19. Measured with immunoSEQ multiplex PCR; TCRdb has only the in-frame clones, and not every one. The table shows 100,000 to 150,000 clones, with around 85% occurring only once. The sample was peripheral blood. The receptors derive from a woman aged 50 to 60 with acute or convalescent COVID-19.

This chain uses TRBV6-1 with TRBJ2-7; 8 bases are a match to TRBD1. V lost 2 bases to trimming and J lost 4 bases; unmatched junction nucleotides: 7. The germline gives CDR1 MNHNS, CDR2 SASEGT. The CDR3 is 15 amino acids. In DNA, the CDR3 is TGTGCCAGCAGTGAATTAGGACAGGGTGGGTACGAGCAGTACTTC. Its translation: CASSELGQGGYEQYF.

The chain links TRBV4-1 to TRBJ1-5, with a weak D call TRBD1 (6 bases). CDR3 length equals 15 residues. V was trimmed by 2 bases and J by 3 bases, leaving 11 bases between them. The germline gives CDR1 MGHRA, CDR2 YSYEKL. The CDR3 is CASSQQGLDNQPQHF. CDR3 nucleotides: TGCGCCAGCAGCCAACAGGGGTTGGACAATCAGCCCCAGCATTTT.

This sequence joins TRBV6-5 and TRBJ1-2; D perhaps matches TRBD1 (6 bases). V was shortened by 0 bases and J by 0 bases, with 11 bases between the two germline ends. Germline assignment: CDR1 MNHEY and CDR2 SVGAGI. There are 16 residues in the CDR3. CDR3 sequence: CASSYSTGFANYGYTF. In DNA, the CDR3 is TGTGCCAGCAGTTACTCGACAGGATTCGCTAACTATGGCTACACCTTC.

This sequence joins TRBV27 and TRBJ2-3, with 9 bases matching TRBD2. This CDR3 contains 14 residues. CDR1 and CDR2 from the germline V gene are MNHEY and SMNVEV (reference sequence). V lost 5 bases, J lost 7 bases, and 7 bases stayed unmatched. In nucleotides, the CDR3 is TGTGCCAGCAGTCCAGGACTAGCGTTAAATACGCAGTATTTT. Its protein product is CASSPGLALNTQYF.

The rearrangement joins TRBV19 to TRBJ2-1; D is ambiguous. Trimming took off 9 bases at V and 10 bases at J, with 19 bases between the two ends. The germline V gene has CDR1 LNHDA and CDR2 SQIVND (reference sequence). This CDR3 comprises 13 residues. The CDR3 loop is CASSRLRSHEQFF. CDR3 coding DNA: TGTGCCAGCAGCCGGTTGAGGTCGCACGAGCAGTTCTTC.

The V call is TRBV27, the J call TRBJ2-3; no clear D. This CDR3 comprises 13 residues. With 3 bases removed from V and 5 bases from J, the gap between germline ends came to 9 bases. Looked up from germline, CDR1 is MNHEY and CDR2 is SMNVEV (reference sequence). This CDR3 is CASSLSRRDTQYF. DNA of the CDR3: TGTGCCAGCAGTTTGAGCCGAAGAGATACGCAGTATTTT.

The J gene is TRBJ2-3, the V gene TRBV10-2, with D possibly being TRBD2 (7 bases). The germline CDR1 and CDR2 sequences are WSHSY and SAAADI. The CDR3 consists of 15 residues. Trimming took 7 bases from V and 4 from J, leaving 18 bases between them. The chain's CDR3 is CASKYTGGGADTQYF. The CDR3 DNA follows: TGCGCCAGCAAGTATACCGGCGGGGGCGCAGATACGCAGTATTTT.

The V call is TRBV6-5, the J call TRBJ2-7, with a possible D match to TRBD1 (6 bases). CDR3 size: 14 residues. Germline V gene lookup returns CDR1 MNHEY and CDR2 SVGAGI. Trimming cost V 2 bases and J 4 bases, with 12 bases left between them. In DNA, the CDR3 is TGTGCCAGCAGTTACGTGCCAGGGGAATACGAGCAGTACTTC. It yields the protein CASSYVPGEYEQYF.

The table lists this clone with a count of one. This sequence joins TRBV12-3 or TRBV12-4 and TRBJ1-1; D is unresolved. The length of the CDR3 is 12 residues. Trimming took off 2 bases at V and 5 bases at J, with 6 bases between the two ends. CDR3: CASSLLGTEAFF. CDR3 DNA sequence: TGTGCCAGCAGTTTACTCGGGACTGAAGCTTTCTTT.

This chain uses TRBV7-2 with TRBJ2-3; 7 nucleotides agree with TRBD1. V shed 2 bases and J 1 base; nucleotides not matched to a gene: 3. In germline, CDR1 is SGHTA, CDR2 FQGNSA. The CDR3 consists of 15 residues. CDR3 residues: CASSLTGQRTDTQYF. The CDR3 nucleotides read TGTGCCAGCAGCTTAACGGGACAGCGCACAGATACGCAGTATTTT. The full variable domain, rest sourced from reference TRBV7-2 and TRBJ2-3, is GAGVSQSPSNKVTEKGKDVELRCDPISGHTALYWYRQSLGQGLEFLIYFQGNSAPDKSGLPSDRFSAERTGGSVSTLTIQRTQQEDSAVYLCASSLTGQRTDTQYFGPGTRLTVL.

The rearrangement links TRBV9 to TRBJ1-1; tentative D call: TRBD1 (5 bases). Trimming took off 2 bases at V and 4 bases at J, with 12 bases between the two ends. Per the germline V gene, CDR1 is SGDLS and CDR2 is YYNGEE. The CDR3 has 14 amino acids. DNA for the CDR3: TGTGCCAGCAGCGTGGAAGGGGCAGGCACTGAAGCTTTCTTT. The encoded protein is CASSVEGAGTEAFF.

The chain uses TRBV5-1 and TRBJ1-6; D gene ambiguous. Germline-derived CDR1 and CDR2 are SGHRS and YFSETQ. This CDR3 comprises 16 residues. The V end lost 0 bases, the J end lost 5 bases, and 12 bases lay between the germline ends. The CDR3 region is CASSLGGSTNNSPLHF. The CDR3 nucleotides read TGCGCCAGCAGCTTGGGAGGATCCACGAATAATTCACCCCTCCACTTT.

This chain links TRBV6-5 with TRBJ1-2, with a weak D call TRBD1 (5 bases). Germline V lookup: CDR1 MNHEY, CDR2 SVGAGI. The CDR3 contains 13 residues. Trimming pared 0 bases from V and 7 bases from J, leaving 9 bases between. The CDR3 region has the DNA TGTGCCAGCAGTTACTCGGGGGAGGGTGGCTACACCTTC. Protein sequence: CASSYSGEGGYTF.

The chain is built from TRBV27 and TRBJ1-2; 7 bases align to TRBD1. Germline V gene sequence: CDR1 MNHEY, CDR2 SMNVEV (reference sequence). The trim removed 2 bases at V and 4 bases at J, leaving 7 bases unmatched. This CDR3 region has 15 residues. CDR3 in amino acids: CASSLRTGKGYGYTF. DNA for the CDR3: TGTGCCAGCAGTTTACGGACAGGCAAGGGCTATGGCTACACCTTC.

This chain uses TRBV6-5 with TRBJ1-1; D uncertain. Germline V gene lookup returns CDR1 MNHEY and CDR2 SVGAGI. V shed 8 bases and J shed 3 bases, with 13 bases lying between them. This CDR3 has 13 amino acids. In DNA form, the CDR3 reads TGTGCCAGCCTGGGCCGTATCTACACTGAAGCTTTCTTT. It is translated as CASLGRIYTEAFF.

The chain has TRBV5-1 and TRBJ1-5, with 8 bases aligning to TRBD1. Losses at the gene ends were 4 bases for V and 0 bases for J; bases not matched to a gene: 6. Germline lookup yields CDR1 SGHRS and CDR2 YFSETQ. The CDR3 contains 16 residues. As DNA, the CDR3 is TGCGCCAGCAGCCCTGGGACAGGCCATAGCAATCAGCCCCAGCATTTT. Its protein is CASSPGTGHSNQPQHF.

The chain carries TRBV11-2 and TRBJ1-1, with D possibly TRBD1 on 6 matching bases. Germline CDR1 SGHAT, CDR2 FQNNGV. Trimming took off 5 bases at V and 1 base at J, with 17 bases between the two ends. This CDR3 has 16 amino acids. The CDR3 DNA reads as TGTGCCAGCAGCAGAGGTTTCGGGACAAAGAACACTGAAGCTTTCTTT. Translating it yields CASSRGFGTKNTEAFF.

This CDR3 reads CASSSGLTGWREKLFF. The CDR3, as DNA: TGTGCCAGCAGTTCCGGATTAACAGGGTGGAGGGAAAAACTGTTTTTT. The genes are TRBV2 and TRBJ1-4; a possible D gene is TRBD1 (6 bases). The germline V gene encodes CDR1 SNHLY and CDR2 FYNNEI. There are 16 residues in the CDR3. V lost 5 bases and J lost 8, with 21 bases in between.

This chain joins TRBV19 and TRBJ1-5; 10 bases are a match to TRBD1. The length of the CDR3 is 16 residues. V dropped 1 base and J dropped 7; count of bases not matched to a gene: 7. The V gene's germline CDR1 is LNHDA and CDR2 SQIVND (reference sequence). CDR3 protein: CASSIGIGTGEQPQHF. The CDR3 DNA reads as TGTGCCAGTAGTATAGGTATAGGGACAGGGGAACAGCCCCAGCATTTT.

CDR3 nucleotide sequence: TGTGCCAGCAGCTCACGGACGGACATGGGGTTGACGCAGTATTTT. Encoded protein: CASSSRTDMGLTQYF. The rearrangement uses TRBV7-8 and TRBJ2-3; maybe TRBD1 (5 bases). The ends were cut back, 4 bases at V and 9 bases at J, with 20 bases in the middle. The CDR3 runs to 15 residues. Germline CDR1 reads SGHVS; CDR2 reads FQNEAQ.

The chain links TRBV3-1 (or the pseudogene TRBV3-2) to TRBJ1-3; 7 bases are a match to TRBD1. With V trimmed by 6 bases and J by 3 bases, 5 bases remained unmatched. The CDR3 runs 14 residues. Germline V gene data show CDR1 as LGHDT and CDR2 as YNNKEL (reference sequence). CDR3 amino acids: CASSQTGFGNTIYF. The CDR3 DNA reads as TGTGCCAGCAGTCAGACAGGGTTTGGAAACACCATATATTTT.

The CDR3 loop is CASSNFGQGGNIQYF. DNA of the CDR3: TGTGCCAGCAGCAATTTCGGACAGGGCGGGAACATTCAGTACTTC. The V call is TRBV5-4, the J call TRBJ2-4, with 8 bases matching TRBD1. Germline V gene lookup returns CDR1 SGHNT and CDR2 YYREEE (reference sequence). J gave up 7 bases and V 4 bases, and 10 bases lay outside the gene matches. CDR3 size: 15 residues.

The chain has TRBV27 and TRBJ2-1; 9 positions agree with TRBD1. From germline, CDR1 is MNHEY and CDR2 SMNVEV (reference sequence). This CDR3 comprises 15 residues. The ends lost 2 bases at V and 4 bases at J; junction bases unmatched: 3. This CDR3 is CASSLGQGIYNEQFF. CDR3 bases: TGTGCCAGCAGTTTAGGACAGGGGATTTACAATGAGCAGTTCTTC.

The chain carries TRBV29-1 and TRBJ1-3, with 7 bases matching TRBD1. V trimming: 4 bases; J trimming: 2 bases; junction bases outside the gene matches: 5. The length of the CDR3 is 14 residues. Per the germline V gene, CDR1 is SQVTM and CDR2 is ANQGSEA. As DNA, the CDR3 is TGCAGCGTTGTATTAGGGGGCACTGGAAACACCATATATTTT. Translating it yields CSVVLGGTGNTIYF.

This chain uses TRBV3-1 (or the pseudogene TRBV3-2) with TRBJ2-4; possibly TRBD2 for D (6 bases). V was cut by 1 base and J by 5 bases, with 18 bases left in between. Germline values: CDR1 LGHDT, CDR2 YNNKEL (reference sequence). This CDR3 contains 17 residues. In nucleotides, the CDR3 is TGTGCCAGCAGCCAAGTCTTACAGCCCCGCGGGGAAAACATTCAGTACTTC. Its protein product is CASSQVLQPRGENIQYF.

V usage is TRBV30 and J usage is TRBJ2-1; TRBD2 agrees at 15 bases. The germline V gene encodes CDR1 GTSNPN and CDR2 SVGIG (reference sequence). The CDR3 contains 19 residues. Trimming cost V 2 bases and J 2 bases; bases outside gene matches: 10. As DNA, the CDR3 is TGTGCCTGGAGTATTTCCCGGACTAGCGGGGGGGCCGCCTACAATGAGCAGTTCTTC. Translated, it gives CAWSISRTSGGAAYNEQFF.

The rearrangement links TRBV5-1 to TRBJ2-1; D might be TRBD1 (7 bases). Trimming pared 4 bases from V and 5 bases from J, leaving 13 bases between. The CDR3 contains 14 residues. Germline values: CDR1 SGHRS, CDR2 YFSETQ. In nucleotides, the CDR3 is TGCGCCAGCAGCGGCGGGACAGCAAACAATGAGCAGTTCTTC. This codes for CASSGGTANNEQFF.

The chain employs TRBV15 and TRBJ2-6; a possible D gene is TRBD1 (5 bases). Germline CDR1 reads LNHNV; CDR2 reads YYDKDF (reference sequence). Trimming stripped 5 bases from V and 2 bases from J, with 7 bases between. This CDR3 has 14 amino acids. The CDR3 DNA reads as TGTGCCACCAGCCCCAGGGCTGGGGCCAACGTCCTGACTTTC. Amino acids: CATSPRAGANVLTF.

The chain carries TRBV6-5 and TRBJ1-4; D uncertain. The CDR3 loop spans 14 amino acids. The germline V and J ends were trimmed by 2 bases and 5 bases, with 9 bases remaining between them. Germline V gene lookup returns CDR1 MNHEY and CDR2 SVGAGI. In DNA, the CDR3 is TGTGCCAGCAGTTACGGAGACGGGAATGAAAAACTGTTTTTT. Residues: CASSYGDGNEKLFF.

CDR3 amino acids: CASSIRGNTEAFF. The CDR3 region has the DNA TGTGCCAGTAGTATAAGGGGAAACACTGAAGCTTTCTTT. V usage is TRBV19 and J usage is TRBJ1-1, with a possible D match to TRBD1 (5 bases). The CDR3 covers 13 residues. Germline CDR1 and CDR2: LNHDA and SQIVND (reference sequence). Trimming pared 2 bases from V and 2 bases from J, leaving 6 bases between. Drawing the rest from reference TRBV19 and TRBJ1-1, the complete variable domain is DGGITQSPKYLFRKEGQNVTLSCEQNLNHDAMYWYRQDPGQGLRLIYYSQIVNDFQKGDIAEGYSVSREKKESFPLTVTSAQKNPTAFYLCASSIRGNTEAFFGQGTRLTVV.

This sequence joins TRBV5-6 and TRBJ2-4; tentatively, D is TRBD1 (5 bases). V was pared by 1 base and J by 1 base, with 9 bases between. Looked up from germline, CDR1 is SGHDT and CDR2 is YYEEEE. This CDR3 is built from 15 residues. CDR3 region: CASSLKGFAKNIQYF. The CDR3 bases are TGTGCCAGCAGCTTGAAGGGGTTCGCCAAAAACATTCAGTACTTC.

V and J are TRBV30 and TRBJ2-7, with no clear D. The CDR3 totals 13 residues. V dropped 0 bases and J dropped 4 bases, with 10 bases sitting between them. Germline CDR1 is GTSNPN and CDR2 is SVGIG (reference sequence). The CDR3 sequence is CAWSVEARYEQYF. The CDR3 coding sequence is TGTGCCTGGAGTGTAGAGGCCCGATACGAGCAGTACTTC.